This TCR beta chain was observed in a study of cytomegalovirus exposure and HLA in healthy donors. At the level of the study: Earlier findings included some 120 million unique TCR beta sequences obtained from 170 million or so T cells. Samples from HLA-typed donors yielded about 86 million unique TCRs in an early data release. Findings and caveats of the study: With further analysis later on, most CMV-associated TCR beta chains appeared HLA-restricted. The study listed 164 cytomegalovirus-associated TCR beta chains.

The CDR3 covers 14 residues. Germline V gives CDR1 MNHEY, CDR2 SVGAGI. Deletions cut 5 bases from V and 8 bases from J, with 16 bases between. PCR employed 60 Vbeta and 13 Jbeta primers. The repertoire was sequenced with immunoSEQ multiplex PCR; TCRdb's copy has only in-frame clones and lacks some. The repertoire holds 160,000 or so clones, with just under 80% as singletons. Worth noting for this clone: Its antigen remains unknown.

Sequenced sample: PBMCs. The V and J genes are TRBV6-5 and TRBJ2-1; TRBD1 might be the D (7 bases). The clonotype comes from a woman between 40 and 55 years old in good health and CMV-seropositive. As DNA, the CDR3 is TGTGCCAGCAGTCATCGACAGGGAGGCGATGAGCAGTTCTTC. Its protein is CASSHRQGGDEQFF.